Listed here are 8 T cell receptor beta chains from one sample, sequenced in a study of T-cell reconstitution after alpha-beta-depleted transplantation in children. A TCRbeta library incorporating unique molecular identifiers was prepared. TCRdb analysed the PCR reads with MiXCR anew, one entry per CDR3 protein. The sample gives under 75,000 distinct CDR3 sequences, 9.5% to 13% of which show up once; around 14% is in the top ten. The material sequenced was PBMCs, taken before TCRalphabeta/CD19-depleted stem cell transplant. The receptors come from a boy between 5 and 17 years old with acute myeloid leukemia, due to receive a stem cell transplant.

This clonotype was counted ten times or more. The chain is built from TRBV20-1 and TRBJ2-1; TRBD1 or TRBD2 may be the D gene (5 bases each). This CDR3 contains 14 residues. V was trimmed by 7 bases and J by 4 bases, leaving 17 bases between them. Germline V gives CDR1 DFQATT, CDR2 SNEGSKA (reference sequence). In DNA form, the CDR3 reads TGCAGTGTTTTGGGACCAGACCCTTACAATGAGCAGTTCTTC. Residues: CSVLGPDPYNEQFF.

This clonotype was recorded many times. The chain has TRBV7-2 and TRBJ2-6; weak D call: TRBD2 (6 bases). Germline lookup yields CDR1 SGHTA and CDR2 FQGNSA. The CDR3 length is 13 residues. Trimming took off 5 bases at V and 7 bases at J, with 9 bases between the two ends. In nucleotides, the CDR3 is TGTGCCAGCAGCACCGGACTAGCCAACGTCCTGACTTTC. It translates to CASSTGLANVLTF. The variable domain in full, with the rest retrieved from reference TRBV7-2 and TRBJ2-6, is GAGVSQSPSNKVTEKGKDVELRCDPISGHTALYWYRQSLGQGLEFLIYFQGNSAPDKSGLPSDRFSAERTGGSVSTLTIQRTQQEDSAVYLCASSTGLANVLTFGAGSRLTVL.

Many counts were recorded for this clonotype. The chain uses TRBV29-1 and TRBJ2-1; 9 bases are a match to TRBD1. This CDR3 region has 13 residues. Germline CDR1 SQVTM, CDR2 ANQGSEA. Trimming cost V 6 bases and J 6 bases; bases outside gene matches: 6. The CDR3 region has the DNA TGCAGCGTACCGGGACAGGGCGCCAATGAGCAGTTCTTC. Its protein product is CSVPGQGANEQFF.

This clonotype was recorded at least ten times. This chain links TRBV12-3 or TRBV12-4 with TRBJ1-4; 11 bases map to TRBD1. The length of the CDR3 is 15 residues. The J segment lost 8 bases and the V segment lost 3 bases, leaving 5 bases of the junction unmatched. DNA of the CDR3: TGTGCCAGCAGTTTCTCGGGACAGGGGGGGGAAAAACTGTTTTTT. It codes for CASSFSGQGGEKLFF.

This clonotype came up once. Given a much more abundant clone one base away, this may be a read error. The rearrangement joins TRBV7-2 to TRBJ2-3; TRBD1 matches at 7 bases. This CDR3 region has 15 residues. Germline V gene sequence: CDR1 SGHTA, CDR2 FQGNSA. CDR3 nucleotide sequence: TGTGCCAGCAGCTTCCGGGACAGAGCCACACATACGCAGTATTTT. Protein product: CASSFRDRATHTQYF. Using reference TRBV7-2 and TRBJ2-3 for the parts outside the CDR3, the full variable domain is GAGVSQSPSNKVTEKGKDVELRCDPISGHTALYWYRQSLGQGLEFLIYFQGNSAPDKSGLPSDRFSAERTGGSVSTLTIQRTQQEDSAVYLCASSFRDRATHTQYFGPGTRLTVL.

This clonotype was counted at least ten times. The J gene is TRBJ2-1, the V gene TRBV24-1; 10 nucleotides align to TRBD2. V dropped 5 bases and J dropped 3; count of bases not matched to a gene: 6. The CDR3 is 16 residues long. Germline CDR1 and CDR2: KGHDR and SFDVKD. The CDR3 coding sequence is TGTGCCACCAGTGTCCGCGTAGCGGGAGGCTACAATGAGCAGTTCTTC. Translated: CATSVRVAGGYNEQFF.

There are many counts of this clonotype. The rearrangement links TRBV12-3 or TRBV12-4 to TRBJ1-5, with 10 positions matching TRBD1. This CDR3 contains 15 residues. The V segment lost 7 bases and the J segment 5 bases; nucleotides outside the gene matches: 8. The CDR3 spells CASTTTGGGDQPQHF. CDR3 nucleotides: TGTGCCAGCACAACGACAGGGGGCGGGGATCAGCCCCAGCATTTT.

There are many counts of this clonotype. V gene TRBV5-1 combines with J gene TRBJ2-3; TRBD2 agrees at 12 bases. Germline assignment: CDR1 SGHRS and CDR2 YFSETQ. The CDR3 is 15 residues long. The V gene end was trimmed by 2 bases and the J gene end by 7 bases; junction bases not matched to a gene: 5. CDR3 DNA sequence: TGCGCCAGCAGCTTAATGACTAGCGGGGGCCATACGCAGTATTTT. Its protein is CASSLMTSGGHTQYF.